The clone carrying this T cell receptor beta chain was observed a handful of times. The antigen is unknown. Germline trimming cut 6 bases from V and 5 bases from J; bases unmatched to any gene: 3. This CDR3 has 14 amino acids. From germline, CDR1 is LGHDT and CDR2 YNNKEL (reference sequence). One entry per CDR3 protein results from TCRdb running MiXCR on the 5' RACE reads. The repertoire holds hundreds of thousands of distinct CDR3 sequences, with about 20% as singletons. The data were taken from a study of T-cell memory formation after mild COVID-19. Overall study results and limits: There was a balanced CD4/CD8 profile in clones contracting day 15 to 85, and later expanders leaned CD4+. For second-wave clones that peaked at day 37, SARS-CoV-2 specificity went unverified. Among contracting clones, CD4+ were mainly CM/EM and CD8+ enriched in EMRA.

The J gene is TRBJ2-2, the V gene TRBV3-1, with 10 bases matching TRBD1. Specimen: PBMCs or a T cell subset sorted from them (not recorded which). This receptor was identified in an adult woman who had mild COVID-19 (a few samples of this study predate the infection). Cell type and time point are not known. The CDR3 reads CASRDRGRTGELFF. CDR3 nucleotide sequence: TGTGCCAGCAGAGACAGGGGGCGAACCGGGGAGCTGTTTTTT.